This entry concerns a single T cell receptor beta chain. This CDR3 is 15 amino acids long. The germline V and J ends were trimmed by 3 bases and 3 bases, with 15 bases remaining between them. Germline loops: CDR1 LGHNA, CDR2 YNFKEQ. Deep level was the assay's run setting. PBMC DNA, left unsorted, was sequenced on ten immunoSEQ deep assay plates. TCRdb's table, derived via immunoSEQ multiplex PCR, lists solely in-frame clones and lacks some. Altogether about 470,000 clones are present, 79% being singletons, with the ten largest covering approximately 13%. This sample was included in a study of shared clonotypes between healthy human individuals. Caucasian adults living in Nashville, Tennessee, provided all samples. Unsorted samples relied on around 100 million PBMCs, which served as the source of genomic DNA.

The sequence was obtained from a woman in her thirties or forties in good health. Some clones in this sample may be carry-over from other donors' samples. The rearrangement uses TRBV4-2 and TRBJ2-7; possibly TRBD2 for D (5 bases). Sequenced material: PBMCs. This CDR3 is CASSHTAGNDYEQYF. The CDR3 DNA reads TGTGCCAGCAGCCACACCGCGGGCAACGACTACGAGCAGTACTTC.